The entry that follows covers one TCR beta chain sequence. Antigen specificity is unknown. This record comes from a study of CD8 T cell repertoires and HIV-1 epitope variants. Clones were sequenced by immunoSEQ multiplex PCR, and TCRdb holds only the in-frame ones, with some missing. The table lists 3,500 or so clones, roughly 70% of them singletons, with 40% to 45% in the top ten. Germline trimming cut 3 bases from V and 2 bases from J; bases unmatched to any gene: 6. This CDR3 spans 15 amino acids. CDR1 and CDR2 from the germline V gene are MDHEN and SYDVKM. This sequence was found in a male donor with HIV. The rearrangement joins TRBV28 to TRBJ2-5; TRBD2 matches at 7 bases. The specimen was cultured CD8+ T cells derived from PBMCs. Written as DNA, the CDR3 is TGTGCCAGCAGTTTGGGGTGGCGGGAGCAAGAGACCCAGTACTTC. Translated: CASSLGWREQETQYF.